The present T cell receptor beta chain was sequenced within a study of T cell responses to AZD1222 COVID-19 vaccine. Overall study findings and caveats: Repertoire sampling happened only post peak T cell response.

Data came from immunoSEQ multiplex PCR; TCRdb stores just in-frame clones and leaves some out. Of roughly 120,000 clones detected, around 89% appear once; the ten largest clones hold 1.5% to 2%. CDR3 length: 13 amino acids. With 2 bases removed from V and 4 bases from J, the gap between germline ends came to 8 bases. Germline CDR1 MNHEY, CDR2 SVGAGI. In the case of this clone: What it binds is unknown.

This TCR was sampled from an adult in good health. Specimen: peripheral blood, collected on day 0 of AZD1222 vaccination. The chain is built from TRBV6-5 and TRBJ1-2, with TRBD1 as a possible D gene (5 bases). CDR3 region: CASSYGGVYGYTF. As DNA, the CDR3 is TGTGCCAGCAGTTACGGGGGGGTCTATGGCTACACCTTC.